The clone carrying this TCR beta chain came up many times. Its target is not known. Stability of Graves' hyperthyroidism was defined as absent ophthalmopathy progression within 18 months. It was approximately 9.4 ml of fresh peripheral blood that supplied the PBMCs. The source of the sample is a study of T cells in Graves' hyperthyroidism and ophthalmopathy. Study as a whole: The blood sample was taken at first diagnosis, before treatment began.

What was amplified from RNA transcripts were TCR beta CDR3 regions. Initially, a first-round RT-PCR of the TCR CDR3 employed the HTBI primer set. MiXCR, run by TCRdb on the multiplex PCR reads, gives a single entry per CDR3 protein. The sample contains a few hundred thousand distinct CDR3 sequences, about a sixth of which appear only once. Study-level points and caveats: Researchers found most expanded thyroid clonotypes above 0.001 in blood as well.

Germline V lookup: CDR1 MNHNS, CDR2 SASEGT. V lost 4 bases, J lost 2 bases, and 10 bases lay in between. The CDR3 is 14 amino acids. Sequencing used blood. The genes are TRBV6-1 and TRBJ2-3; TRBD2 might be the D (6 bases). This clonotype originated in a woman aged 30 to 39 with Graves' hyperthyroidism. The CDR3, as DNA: TGTGCCAGCAGTGCGCCGGGAGCCACAGATACGCAGTATTTT. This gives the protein CASSAPGATDTQYF.